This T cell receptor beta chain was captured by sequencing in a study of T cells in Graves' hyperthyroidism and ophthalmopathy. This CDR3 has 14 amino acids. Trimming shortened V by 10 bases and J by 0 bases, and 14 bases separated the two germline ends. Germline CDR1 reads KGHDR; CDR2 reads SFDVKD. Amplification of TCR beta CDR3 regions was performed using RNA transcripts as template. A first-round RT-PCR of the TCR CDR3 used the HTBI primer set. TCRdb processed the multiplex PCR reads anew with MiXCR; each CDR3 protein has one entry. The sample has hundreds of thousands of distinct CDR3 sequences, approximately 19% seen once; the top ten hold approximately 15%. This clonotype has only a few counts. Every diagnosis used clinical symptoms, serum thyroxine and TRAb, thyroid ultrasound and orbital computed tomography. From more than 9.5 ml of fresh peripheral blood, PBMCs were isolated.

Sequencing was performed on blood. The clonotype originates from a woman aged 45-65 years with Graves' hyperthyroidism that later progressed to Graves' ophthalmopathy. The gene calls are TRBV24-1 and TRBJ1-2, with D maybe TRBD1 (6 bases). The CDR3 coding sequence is TGTGCCACTACCGACAGGACTACTAACTATGGCTACACCTTC. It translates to CATTDRTTNYGYTF.